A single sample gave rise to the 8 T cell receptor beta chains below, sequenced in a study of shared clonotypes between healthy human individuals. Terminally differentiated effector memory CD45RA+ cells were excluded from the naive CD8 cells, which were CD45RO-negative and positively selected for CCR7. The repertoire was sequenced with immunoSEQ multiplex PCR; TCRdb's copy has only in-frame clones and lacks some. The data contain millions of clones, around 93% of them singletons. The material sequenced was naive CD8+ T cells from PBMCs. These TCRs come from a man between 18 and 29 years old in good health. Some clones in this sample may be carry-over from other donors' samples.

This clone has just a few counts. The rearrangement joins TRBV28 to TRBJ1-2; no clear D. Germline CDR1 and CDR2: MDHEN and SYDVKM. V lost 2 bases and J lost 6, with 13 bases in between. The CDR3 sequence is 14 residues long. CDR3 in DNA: TGTGCCAGCAGTTTACCCAGGCGGGGTGATGGCTACACCTTC. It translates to CASSLPRRGDGYTF.

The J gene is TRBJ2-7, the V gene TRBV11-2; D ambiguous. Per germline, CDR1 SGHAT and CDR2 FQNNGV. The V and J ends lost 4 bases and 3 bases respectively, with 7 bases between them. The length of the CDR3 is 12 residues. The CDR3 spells CASSWAGYEQYF. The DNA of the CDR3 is TGTGCCAGCAGCTGGGCTGGCTACGAGCAGTACTTC.

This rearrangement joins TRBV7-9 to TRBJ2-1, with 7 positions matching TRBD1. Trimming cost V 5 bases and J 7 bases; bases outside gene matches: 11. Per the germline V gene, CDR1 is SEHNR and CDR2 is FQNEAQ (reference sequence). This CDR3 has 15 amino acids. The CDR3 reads CASSGRKGARNEQFF. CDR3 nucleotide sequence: TGTGCCAGCAGCGGACGCAAGGGGGCGCGAAATGAGCAGTTCTTC.

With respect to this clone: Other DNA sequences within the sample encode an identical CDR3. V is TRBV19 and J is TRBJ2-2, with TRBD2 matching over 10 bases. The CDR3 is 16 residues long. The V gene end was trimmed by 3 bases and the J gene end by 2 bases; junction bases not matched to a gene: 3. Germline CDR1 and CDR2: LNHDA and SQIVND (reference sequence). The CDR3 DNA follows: TGTGCCAGTAGTATTCCTAGCGGGAGTAACACCGGGGAGCTGTTTTTT. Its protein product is CASSIPSGSNTGELFF.

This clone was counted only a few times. CDR3 residues: CASSYPAGYTF. The CDR3 coding sequence is TGTGCCAGCAGTTACCCGGCCGGCTACACCTTC. V gene TRBV6-6 combines with J gene TRBJ1-2, with D unresolved. The CDR3 is made up of 11 amino acids. The germline CDR1 and CDR2 sequences are MNHNY and SVGAGI (reference sequence). The V end was cut by 2 bases, the J end by 8 bases, with 6 bases between.

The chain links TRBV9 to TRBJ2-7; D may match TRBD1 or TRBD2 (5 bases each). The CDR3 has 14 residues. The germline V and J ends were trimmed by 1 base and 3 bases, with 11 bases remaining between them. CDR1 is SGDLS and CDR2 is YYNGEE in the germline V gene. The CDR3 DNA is TGTGCCAGCAGCGTATCCGGGGCCCTCTACGAGCAGTACTTC. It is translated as CASSVSGALYEQYF. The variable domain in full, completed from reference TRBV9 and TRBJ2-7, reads DSGVTQTPKHLITATGQRVTLRCSPRSGDLSVYWYQQSLDQGLQFLIQYYNGEERAKGNILERFSAQQFPDLHSELNLSSLELGDSALYFCASSVSGALYEQYFGPGTRLTVT.

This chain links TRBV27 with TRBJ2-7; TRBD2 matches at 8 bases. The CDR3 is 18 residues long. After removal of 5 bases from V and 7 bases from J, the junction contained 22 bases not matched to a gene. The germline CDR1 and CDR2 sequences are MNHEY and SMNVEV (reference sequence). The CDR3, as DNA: TGTGCCAGCAGTCCCCCCGTCCGGACTAGCCCGGGAGCGTGGGAGCAGTACTTC. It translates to CASSPPVRTSPGAWEQYF.

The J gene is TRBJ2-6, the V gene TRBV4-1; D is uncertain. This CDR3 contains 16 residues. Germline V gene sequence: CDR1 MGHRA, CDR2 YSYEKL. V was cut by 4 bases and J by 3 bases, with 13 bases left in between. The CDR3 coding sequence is TGCGCCAGCAGCCTAGCTCTCAAGGGTGGGGCCAACGTCCTGACTTTC. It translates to CASSLALKGGANVLTF.